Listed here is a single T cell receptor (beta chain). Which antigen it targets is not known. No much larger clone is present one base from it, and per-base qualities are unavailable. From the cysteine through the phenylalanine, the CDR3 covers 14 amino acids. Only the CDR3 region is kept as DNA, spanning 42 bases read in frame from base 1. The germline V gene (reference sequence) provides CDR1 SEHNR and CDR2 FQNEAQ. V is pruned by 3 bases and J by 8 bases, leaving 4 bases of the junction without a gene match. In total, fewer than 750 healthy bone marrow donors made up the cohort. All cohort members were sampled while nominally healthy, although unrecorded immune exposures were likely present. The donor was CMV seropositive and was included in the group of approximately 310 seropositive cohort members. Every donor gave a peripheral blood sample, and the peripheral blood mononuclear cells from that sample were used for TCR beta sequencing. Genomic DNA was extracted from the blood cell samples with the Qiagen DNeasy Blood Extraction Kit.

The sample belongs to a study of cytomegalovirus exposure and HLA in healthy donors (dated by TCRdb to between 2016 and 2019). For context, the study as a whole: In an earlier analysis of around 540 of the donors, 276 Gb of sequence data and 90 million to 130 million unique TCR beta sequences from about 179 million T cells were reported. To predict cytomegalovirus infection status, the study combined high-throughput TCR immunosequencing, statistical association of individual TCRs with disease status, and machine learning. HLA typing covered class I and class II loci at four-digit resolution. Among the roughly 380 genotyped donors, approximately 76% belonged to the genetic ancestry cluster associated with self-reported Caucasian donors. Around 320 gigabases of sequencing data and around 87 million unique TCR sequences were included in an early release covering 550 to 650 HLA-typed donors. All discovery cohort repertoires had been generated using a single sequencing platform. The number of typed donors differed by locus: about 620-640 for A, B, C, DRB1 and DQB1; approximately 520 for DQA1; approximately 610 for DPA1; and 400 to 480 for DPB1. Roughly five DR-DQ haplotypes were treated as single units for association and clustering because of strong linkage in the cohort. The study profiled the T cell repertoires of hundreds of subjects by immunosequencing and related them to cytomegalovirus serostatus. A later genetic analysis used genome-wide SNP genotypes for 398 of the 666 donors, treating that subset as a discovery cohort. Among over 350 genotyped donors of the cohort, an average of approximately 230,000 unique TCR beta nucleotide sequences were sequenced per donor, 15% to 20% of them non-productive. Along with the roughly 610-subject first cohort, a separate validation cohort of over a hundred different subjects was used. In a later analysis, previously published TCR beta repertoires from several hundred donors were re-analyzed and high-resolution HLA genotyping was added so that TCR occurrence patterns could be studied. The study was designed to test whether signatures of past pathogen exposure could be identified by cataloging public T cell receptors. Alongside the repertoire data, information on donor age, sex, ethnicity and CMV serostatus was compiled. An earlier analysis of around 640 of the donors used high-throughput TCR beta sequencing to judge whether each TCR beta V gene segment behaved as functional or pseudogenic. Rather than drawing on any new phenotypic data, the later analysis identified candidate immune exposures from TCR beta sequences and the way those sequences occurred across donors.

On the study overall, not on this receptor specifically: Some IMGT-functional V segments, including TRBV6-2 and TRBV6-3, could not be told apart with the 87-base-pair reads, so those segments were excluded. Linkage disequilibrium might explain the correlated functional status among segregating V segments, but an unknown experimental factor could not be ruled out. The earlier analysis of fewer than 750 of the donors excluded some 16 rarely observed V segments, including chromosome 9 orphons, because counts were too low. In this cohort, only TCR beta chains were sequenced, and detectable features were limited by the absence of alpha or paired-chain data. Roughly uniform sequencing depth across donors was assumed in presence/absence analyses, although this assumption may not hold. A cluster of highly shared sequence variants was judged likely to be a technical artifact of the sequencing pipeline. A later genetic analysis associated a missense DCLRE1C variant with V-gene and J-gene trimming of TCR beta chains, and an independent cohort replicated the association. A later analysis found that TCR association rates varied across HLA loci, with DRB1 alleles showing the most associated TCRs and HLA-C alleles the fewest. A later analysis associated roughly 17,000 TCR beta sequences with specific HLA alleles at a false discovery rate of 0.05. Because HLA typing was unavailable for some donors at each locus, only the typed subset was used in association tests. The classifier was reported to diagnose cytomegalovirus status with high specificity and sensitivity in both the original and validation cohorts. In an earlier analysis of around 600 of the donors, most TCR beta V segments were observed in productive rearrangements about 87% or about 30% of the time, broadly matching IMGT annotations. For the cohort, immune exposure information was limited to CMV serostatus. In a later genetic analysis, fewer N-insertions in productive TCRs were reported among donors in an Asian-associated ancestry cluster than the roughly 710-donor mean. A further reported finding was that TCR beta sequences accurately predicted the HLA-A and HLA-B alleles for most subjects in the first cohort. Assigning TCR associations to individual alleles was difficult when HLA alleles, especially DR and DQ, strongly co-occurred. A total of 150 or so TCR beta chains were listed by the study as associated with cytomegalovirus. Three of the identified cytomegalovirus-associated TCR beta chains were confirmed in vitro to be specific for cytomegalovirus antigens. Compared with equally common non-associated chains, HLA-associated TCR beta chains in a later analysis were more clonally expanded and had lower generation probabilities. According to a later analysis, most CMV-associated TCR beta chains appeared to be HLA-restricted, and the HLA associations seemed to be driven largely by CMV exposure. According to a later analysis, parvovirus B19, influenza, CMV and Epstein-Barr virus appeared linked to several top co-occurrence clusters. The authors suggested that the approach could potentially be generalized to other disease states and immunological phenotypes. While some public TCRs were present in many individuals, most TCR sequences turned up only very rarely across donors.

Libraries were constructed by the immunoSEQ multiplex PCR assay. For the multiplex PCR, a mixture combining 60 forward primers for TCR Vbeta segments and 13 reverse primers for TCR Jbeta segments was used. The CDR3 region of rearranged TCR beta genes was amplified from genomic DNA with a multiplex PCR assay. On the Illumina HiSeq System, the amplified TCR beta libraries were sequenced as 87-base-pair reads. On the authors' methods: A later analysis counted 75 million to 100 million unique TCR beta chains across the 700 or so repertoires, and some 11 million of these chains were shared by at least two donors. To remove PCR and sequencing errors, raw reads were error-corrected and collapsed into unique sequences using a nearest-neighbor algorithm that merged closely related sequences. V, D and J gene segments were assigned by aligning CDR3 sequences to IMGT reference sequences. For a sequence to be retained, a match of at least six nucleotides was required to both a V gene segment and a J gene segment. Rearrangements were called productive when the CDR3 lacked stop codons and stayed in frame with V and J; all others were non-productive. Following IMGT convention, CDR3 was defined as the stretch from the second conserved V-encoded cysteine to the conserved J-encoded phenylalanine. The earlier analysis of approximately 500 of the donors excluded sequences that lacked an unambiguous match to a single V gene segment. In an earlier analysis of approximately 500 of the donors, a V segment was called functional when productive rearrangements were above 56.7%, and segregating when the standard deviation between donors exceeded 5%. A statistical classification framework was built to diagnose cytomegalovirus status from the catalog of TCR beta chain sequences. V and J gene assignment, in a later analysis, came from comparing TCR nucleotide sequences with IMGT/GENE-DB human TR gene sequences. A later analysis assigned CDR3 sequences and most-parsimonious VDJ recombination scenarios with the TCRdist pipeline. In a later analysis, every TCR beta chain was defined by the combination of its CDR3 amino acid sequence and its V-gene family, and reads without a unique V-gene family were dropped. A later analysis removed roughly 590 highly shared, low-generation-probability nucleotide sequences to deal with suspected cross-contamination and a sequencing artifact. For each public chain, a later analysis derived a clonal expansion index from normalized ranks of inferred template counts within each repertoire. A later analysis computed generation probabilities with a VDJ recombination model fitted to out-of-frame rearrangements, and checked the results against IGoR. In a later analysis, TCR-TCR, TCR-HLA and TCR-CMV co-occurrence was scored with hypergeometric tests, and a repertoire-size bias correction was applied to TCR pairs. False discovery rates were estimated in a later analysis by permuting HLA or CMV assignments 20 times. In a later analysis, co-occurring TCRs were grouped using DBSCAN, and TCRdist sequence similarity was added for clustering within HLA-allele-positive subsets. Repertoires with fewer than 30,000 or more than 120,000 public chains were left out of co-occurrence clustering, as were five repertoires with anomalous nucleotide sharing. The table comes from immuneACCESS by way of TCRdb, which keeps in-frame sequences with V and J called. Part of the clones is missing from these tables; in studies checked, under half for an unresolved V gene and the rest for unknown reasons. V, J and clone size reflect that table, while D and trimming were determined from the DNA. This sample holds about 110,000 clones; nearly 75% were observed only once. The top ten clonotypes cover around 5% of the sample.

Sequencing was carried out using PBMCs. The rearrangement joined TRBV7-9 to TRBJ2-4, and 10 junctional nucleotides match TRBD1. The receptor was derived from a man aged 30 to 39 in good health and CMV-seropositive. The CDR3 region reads CASSLGQGWHIQYF. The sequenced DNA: TGTGCCAGCAGCTTGGGACAGGGGTGGCACATTCAGTACTTC.